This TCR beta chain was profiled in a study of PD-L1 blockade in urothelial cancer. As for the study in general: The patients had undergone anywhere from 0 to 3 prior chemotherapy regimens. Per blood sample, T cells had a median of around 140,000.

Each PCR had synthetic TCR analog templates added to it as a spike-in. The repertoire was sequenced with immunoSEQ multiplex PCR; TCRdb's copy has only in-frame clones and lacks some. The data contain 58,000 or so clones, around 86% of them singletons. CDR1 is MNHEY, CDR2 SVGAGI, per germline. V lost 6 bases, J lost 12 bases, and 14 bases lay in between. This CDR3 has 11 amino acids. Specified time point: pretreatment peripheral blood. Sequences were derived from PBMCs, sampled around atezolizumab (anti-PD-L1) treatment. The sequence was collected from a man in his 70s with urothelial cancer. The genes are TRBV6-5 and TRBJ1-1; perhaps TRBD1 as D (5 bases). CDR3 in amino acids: CASSSGTISFF. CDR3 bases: TGTGCCAGCAGCTCCGGGACTATCTCTTTCTTT.